This section outlines one TCR beta chain sequence together with its context. This sample was included in a study of identifying expanded T cells in peripheral blood. CDR1 and CDR2 (germline): SNHLY, FYNNEI. Trimming removed 4 bases at V and 2 bases at J, with 14 bases between. CDR3 size: 15 residues. Some clones are missing from TCRdb's copy, which holds only in-frame ones; the method was immunoSEQ multiplex PCR. In the table there are about 130,000 clones, approximately 86% of which are singletons. The chain recombines TRBV2 with TRBJ1-1; the D is unclear. Input material: blood. The TCR was taken from a person between 18 and 75 years old in good health. The CDR3 region has the DNA TGTGCCAGCAGTGTTCTTGGGCTGACAAACACTGAAGCTTTCTTT. Translated: CASSVLGLTNTEAFF.